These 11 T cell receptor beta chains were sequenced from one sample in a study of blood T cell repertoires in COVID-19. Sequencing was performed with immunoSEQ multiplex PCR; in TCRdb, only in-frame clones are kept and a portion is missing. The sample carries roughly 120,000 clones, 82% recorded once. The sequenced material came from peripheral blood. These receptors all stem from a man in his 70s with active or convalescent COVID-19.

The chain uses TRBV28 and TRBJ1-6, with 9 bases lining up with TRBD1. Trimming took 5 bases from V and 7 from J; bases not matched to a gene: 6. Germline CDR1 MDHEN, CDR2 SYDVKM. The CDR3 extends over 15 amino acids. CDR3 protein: CASSTGGAGNSPLHF. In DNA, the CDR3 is TGTGCCAGCAGTACAGGGGGCGCGGGCAATTCACCCCTCCACTTT. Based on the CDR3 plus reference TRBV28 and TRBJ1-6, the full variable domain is DVKVTQSSRYLVKRTGEKVFLECVQDMDHENMFWYRQDPGLGLRLIYFSYDVKMKEKGDIPEGYSVSREKKERFSLILESASTNQTSMYLCASSTGGAGNSPLHFGNGTRLTVT.

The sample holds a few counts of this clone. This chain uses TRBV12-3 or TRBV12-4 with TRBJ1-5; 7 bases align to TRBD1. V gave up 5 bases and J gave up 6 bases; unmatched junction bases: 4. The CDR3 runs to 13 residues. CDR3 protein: CASSRQGVQPQHF. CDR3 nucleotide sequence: TGTGCCAGCAGTCGACAGGGAGTTCAGCCCCAGCATTTT.

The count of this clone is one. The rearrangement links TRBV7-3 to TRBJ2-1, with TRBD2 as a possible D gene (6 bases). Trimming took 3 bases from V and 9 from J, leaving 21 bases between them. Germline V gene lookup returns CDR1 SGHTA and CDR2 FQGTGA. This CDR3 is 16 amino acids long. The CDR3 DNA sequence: TGTGCCAGCAGCTTTGTTAGGAGCGGGTCCCCGGCTGAGCAGTTCTTC. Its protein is CASSFVRSGSPAEQFF. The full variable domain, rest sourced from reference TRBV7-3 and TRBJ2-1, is GAGVSQTPSNKVTEKGKYVELRCDPISGHTALYWYRQSLGQGPEFLIYFQGTGAADDSGLPNDRFFAVRPEGSVSTLKIQRTERGDSAVYLCASSFVRSGSPAEQFFGPGTRLTVL.

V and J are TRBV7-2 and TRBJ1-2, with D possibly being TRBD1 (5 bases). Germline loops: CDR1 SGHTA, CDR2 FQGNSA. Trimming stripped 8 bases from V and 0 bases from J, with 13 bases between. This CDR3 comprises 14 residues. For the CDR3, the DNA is TGTGCCAGCCAAGTGGGGCCCACTAACTATGGCTACACCTTC. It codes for CASQVGPTNYGYTF.

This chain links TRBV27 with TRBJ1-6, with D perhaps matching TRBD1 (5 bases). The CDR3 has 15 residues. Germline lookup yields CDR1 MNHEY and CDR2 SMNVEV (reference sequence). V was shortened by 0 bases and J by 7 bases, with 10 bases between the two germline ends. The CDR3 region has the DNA TGTGCCAGCAGTTTATCCGACAGTTTCAATTCACCCCTCCACTTT. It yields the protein CASSLSDSFNSPLHF.

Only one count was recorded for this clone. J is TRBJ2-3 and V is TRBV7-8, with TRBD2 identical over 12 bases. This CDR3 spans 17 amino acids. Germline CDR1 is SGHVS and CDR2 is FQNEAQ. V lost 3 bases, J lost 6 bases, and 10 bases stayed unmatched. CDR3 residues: CASSFHRTSGTGDTQYF. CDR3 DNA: TGTGCCAGCAGCTTCCATAGGACTAGCGGGACAGGGGATACGCAGTATTTT.

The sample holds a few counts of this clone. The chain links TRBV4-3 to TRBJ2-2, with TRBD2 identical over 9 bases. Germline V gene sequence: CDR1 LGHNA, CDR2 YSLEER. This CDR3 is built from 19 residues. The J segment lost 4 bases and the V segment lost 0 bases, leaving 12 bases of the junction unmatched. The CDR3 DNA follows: TGCGCCAGCAGCCAAGACGCGGGAGGGGGGGCGCAGGGCACCGGGGAGCTGTTTTTT. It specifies CASSQDAGGGAQGTGELFF.

The CDR3 is CASSSQTGGITDTQYF. CDR3 coding DNA: TGCGCCAGCAGCTCCCAGACAGGGGGAATCACAGATACGCAGTATTTT. This chain links TRBV5-1 with TRBJ2-3; 9 positions agree with TRBD1. J lost 2 bases, V lost 3 bases, and 7 bases had no gene match. This CDR3 contains 16 residues. Germline V gene sequence: CDR1 SGHRS, CDR2 YFSETQ.

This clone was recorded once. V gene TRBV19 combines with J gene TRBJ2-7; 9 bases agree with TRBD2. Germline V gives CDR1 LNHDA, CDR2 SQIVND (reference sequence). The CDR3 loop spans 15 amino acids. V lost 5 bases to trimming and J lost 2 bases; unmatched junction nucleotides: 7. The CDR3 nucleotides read TGTGCCAGTAGTCTTAGCGGGAGAAATACCTACGAGCAGTACTTC. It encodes CASSLSGRNTYEQYF.

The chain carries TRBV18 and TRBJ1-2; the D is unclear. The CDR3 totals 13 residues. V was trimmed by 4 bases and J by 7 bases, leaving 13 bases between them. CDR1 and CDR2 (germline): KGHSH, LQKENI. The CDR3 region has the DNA TGTGCCAGCTCACAGCGGGCAGAATCTGGCTACACCTTC. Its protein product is CASSQRAESGYTF.

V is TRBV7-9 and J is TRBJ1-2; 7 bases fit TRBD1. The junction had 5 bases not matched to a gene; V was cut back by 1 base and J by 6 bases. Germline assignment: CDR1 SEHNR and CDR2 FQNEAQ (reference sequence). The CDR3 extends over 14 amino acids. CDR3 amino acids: CASSLGQGRDGYTF. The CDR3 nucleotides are TGTGCCAGCAGCTTAGGACAGGGTCGGGATGGCTACACCTTC.